This TCR beta chain was profiled in a study of vaccination effects on CD4 cells after COVID-19. The CDR3 covers 12 residues. V dropped 5 bases and J dropped 6 bases, with 7 bases sitting between them. Germline CDR1 and CDR2: SEHNR and FQNEAQ (reference sequence). This clone was found once. Its specificity is unknown. Under the ViraFEST assay, PBMC were stimulated with viral peptide pools so that antigen-specific CD4+ T cells expanded. Sequencing was performed afterwards. The culture ran for nine to ten days, and then CD4+ T cells were isolated. Testing of the vaccine recipients showed negative nucleocapsid antibodies and no prior SARS-CoV-2 infection. With around 9.4 ug/ml peptides and around 9.9 IU/ml IL-2, a few million PBMC per well were cultured. Broader study findings: Marked clonal contraction was seen late after vaccination (in both infection- and vaccine-induced clones).

Generated by immunoSEQ multiplex PCR, the TCRdb table keeps only in-frame clones and is missing some. The data contain some 52,000 clones, 75% to 80% of them singletons. The receptor comes from a human donor who received a COVID-19 vaccine. The sample was CD4+ T cells from PBMCs cultured with HCoV-OC43 spike peptides, taken before COVID-19 vaccination. Subset defined: HCoV-OC43 spike overlapping peptide pool stimulation. The genes are TRBV7-9 and TRBJ1-4, with unresolved D. The CDR3 sequence: CASSQTDEKLFF. The CDR3 nucleotides read TGTGCCAGCAGCCAGACGGATGAAAAACTGTTTTTT.